The 12 T cell receptor beta chains below were found in one sample sequenced in a study of blood T cell repertoires in COVID-19. Method: immunoSEQ multiplex PCR; TCRdb's copy keeps in-frame clones and lacks some. The top ten hold approximately 4.1% of the sample, which has almost 350,000 clones, roughly nine tenths seen once. Source material: peripheral blood. These receptor sequences come from a woman aged 55-69 years with COVID-19, enrolled during active disease.

The genes are TRBV19 and TRBJ1-5; D perhaps matches TRBD1 (6 bases). Germline loops: CDR1 LNHDA, CDR2 SQIVND (reference sequence). The length of the CDR3 is 14 residues. Between the trimmed V and J ends, which lost 6 bases and 5 bases, there was a span of 14 bases. CDR3 coding DNA: TGTGCCAGTAGACCTACAGGGAGGGATCAGCCCCAGCATTTT. Translation: CASRPTGRDQPQHF.

This sequence joins TRBV6-5 and TRBJ1-4, with TRBD1 matching over 7 bases. CDR1 is MNHEY and CDR2 is SVGAGI in the germline V gene. This CDR3 contains 15 residues. V lost 6 bases and J lost 5; bases outside the gene matches: 9. CDR3: CASRPQGGPNEKLFF. CDR3 DNA: TGTGCCAGCAGACCGCAGGGGGGTCCGAATGAAAAACTGTTTTTT.

The gene calls are TRBV6-5 and TRBJ2-1; 10 bases fit TRBD1. V lost 0 bases to trimming and J lost 5 bases; unmatched junction nucleotides: 1. The CDR3 extends over 15 amino acids. Per the germline V gene, CDR1 is MNHEY and CDR2 is SVGAGI. The CDR3 loop is CASSYSGQGNNEQFF. DNA of the CDR3: TGTGCCAGCAGTTACTCGGGACAGGGGAACAATGAGCAGTTCTTC.

Note on this clone: This CDR3 is also generated by other DNA sequences in the sample. As DNA, the CDR3 is TGTGCCAGCTCACCAGGGGAGGGAGCTTTCTTT. This translates into CASSPGEGAFF. V gene TRBV18 combines with J gene TRBJ1-1; no clear D gene. Germline CDR1 is KGHSH and CDR2 is LQKENI. The V end was cut by 2 bases, the J end by 10 bases, with 8 bases between. The CDR3 runs to 11 residues. Full variable domain (remainder filled in from reference TRBV18 and TRBJ1-1): NAGVMQNPRHLVRRRGQEARLRCSPMKGHSHVYWYRQLPEEGLKFMVYLQKENIIDESGMPKERFSAEFPKEGPSILRIQQVVRGDSAAYFCASSPGEGAFFGQGTRLTVV.

This sequence joins TRBV9 and TRBJ2-7; TRBD1 matches at 7 bases. The CDR3 is made up of 14 amino acids. CDR1 and CDR2 (germline): SGDLS, YYNGEE. V lost 3 bases, J lost 5 bases, and 8 bases stayed unmatched. The CDR3 coding sequence is TGTGCCAGCAGCGAGGGGGCAGGGGTAAACGAGCAGTACTTC. The encoded protein is CASSEGAGVNEQYF.

This chain connects TRBV7-3 to TRBJ2-3, with 7 bases aligning to TRBD2. The germline V gene encodes CDR1 SGHTA and CDR2 FQGTGA. The CDR3 consists of 11 residues. V gave up 4 bases and J gave up 8 bases; unmatched junction bases: 0. Written as DNA, the CDR3 is TGTGCCAGCAGCTGGGGGGGTACGCAGTATTTT. Translation: CASSWGGTQYF.

A single count supports this clone. CDR3 bases: TGTGCCAGCAGTTCAGGCCAAAGTCTAAACACTGAAGCTTTCTTT. As protein: CASSSGQSLNTEAFF. V and J are TRBV6-5 and TRBJ1-1; no clear D gene. Germline assignment: CDR1 MNHEY and CDR2 SVGAGI. This CDR3 contains 15 residues. V lost 4 bases and J lost 2, with 14 bases in between.

This clone was observed a single time. This chain connects TRBV7-3 to TRBJ1-3; 8 bases are shared with TRBD1. Per the germline V gene, CDR1 is SGHTA and CDR2 is FQGTGA. The CDR3 totals 13 residues. The junction had 6 bases not matched to a gene; V was cut back by 10 bases and J by 4 bases. CDR3 sequence: CATIRTGGNTIYF. The CDR3 coding sequence is TGTGCCACAATCAGGACAGGGGGAAACACCATATATTTT.

In this sample, this clone turned up once. The chain recombines TRBV2 with TRBJ1-5, with D perhaps matching TRBD1 (6 bases). V was clipped by 4 bases and J by 4 bases, with 14 bases between them. The CDR3 runs 15 residues. CDR1 and CDR2 from the germline V gene are SNHLY and FYNNEI. CDR3: CASSVLTGLNQPQHF. CDR3 in DNA: TGTGCCAGCAGTGTCCTGACAGGCCTAAATCAGCCCCAGCATTTT.

The CDR3 sequence is CASSLRRGIVYEQYF. The CDR3 DNA is TGTGCCAGCAGTCTCCGACGGGGAATCGTCTACGAGCAGTACTTC. This rearrangement joins TRBV27 to TRBJ2-7, with D possibly being TRBD2 (5 bases). Germline values: CDR1 MNHEY, CDR2 SMNVEV (reference sequence). V dropped 5 bases and J dropped 3 bases, with 17 bases sitting between them. This CDR3 is 15 amino acids long.

The J gene is TRBJ1-1, the V gene TRBV9; 7 bases are shared with TRBD1. V dropped 4 bases and J dropped 2; count of bases not matched to a gene: 8. The germline V gene encodes CDR1 SGDLS and CDR2 YYNGEE. The CDR3 is 15 amino acids. CDR3 sequence reads: CASSPRDRSNTEAFF. The CDR3, as DNA: TGTGCCAGCAGCCCACGGGACAGAAGTAACACTGAAGCTTTCTTT.

The genes are TRBV11-2 and TRBJ1-1; 8 bases fit TRBD1. The CDR3 spans 14 residues. The trim removed 3 bases at V and 3 bases at J, leaving 3 bases unmatched. Germline V gene lookup returns CDR1 SGHAT and CDR2 FQNNGV. The CDR3 sequence is CASSFQGADTEAFF. The CDR3 bases are TGTGCCAGCAGCTTTCAGGGGGCGGACACTGAAGCTTTCTTT. Supplemented by reference TRBV11-2 and TRBJ1-1, the full variable domain reads EAGVAQSPRYKIIEKRQSVAFWCNPISGHATLYWYQQILGQGPKLLIQFQNNGVVDDSQLPKDRFSAERLKGVDSTLKIQPAKLEDSAVYLCASSFQGADTEAFFGQGTRLTVV.